This entry concerns a single T cell receptor (beta chain). How the authors handled the data: Reference gene primer amplification yielded estimated nucleated cell counts. Sequencing was performed with immunoSEQ multiplex PCR; in TCRdb, only in-frame clones are kept and a portion is missing. That table furnishes V, J and clone size, whereas the DNA furnished D and trimming. In the table there are about 240,000 clones, around 85% of which are singletons. The sample belongs to a study of blood T cell repertoires in COVID-19. Study background: COVID-19 samples collected from the United States, Italy and Spain covered acute and convalescent phases. The analysed material was cDNA or gDNA that came from T cells, B-cell-depleted T cells, or PBMCs.

Looked up from germline, CDR1 is LGHNA and CDR2 is YNFKEQ. The CDR3 contains 15 residues. The V segment lost 4 bases and the J segment 8 bases; nucleotides outside the gene matches: 8. V usage is TRBV4-2 and J usage is TRBJ1-6, with TRBD1 matching 7 bases. The sequencing sample was made of peripheral blood. This sequence was found in a woman in her twenties or thirties who had recovered from COVID-19. CDR3 nucleotides: TGTGCCAGCAGCCTCCTGACAGGGACCTATTCACCCCTCCACTTT. Translating gives CASSLLTGTYSPLHF.